A single sample gave rise to the 27 T cell receptor beta chains below, sequenced in a study of vaccination and CD4 T cells after COVID-19. Treatment noted: approximately 11-day PBMC culture with coronavirus spike peptide pools or control peptides (ViraFEST assay). Antigens of these TCRs are unknown. Cultured CD4+ T-cell DNA underwent Oncomine TCR Beta short-read sequencing. One entry per CDR3 protein results from TCRdb running MiXCR on the PCR reads. The sample contains about 14,000 distinct CDR3 sequences, around 38% of which appear only once. Sequencing input: CD4+ T cells from blood, cultured in vitro. The receptors originated from a human donor who had recovered from COVID-19.

The chain employs TRBV29-1 and TRBJ2-1; TRBD1 matches at 10 bases. The V and J ends lost 4 bases and 9 bases, in that order; junction bases with no gene match: 6. Germline V gene sequence: CDR1 SQVTM, CDR2 ANQGSEA. The CDR3 is 13 amino acids. CDR3 DNA sequence: TGCAGCGTTGGCCGGGACAGGGGAATTGAGCAGTTCTTC. It specifies CSVGRDRGIEQFF.

This chain joins TRBV6-1 and TRBJ1-3; D is unclear. V was trimmed by 5 bases and J by 0 bases, leaving 11 bases between them. Germline CDR1 is MNHNS and CDR2 is SASEGT. CDR3 size: 15 residues. DNA of the CDR3: TGTGCCAGCAGTCGTTCCCTCAGCTCTGGAAACACCATATATTTT. Translation: CASSRSLSSGNTIYF.

This clonotype was seen a few times. This chain joins TRBV28 and TRBJ1-5; no firm D call. CDR3 size: 12 residues. Germline V gene sequence: CDR1 MDHEN, CDR2 SYDVKM. Trimming removed 8 bases at V and 15 bases at J, with 20 bases between. CDR3 in DNA: TGTGCCAGCCGTAGTCAGAAAGGGAATTGGCATTTT. Translation: CASRSQKGNWHF.

This clonotype was recorded a few times. DNA of the CDR3: TGTGCCAGCAGTGGAGAATCCCAGGTTTCGATGCCCCAGCATTTT. Translated, it gives CASSGESQVSMPQHF. The chain carries TRBV6-1 and TRBJ1-5, with D unresolved. Trimming removed 4 bases at V and 9 bases at J, with 19 bases between. The CDR3 runs 15 residues. The germline V gene encodes CDR1 MNHNS and CDR2 SASEGT.

The chain combines TRBV9 with TRBJ2-5; D is unclear. Germline loops: CDR1 SGDLS, CDR2 YYNGEE. V lost 4 bases to trimming and J lost 5 bases, with 15 bases between them. The CDR3 consists of 14 residues. CDR3 bases: TGTGCCAGCAGCTCAACCGGAGTAAAGGAGACCCAGTACTTC. Its protein is CASSSTGVKETQYF.

The chain employs TRBV2 and TRBJ2-1; D gene unclear. Trimming left V 7 bases short and J 7 bases short, with 14 bases between. Germline V CDR1 and CDR2: SNHLY, FYNNEI. The CDR3 is 13 residues long. The CDR3 DNA reads as TGTGCCAGCATTTCATCGACTCAGAATGAGCAGTTCTTC. This gives the protein CASISSTQNEQFF.

The chain is built from TRBV20-1 and TRBJ2-3, with 15 bases identical to TRBD2. Germline-derived CDR1 and CDR2 are DFQATT and SNEGSKA (reference sequence). The CDR3 consists of 14 residues. The CDR3 nucleotides are TGCTCCGGGACTAGCGGGAGGCCCACAGATACGCAGTATTTT. This encodes CSGTSGRPTDTQYF.

This chain connects TRBV6-2 or TRBV6-3 to TRBJ2-7; D possibly corresponds to TRBD1 (5 bases). Germline-derived CDR1 and CDR2 are MNHEY and SVGEGT. V was pared by 7 bases and J by 0 bases, with 13 bases between. The CDR3 is made up of 14 amino acids. CDR3 nucleotides: TGTGCCAGCAAGGGGCGGAGCGTCTCCTACGAGCAGTACTTC. Protein product: CASKGRSVSYEQYF.

The chain joins TRBV20-1 to TRBJ1-5; tentative D call: TRBD1 (5 bases). The germline V and J ends were trimmed by 2 bases and 5 bases, with 10 bases remaining between them. CDR3 size: 13 residues. Germline CDR1 DFQATT, CDR2 SNEGSKA (reference sequence). The CDR3 coding sequence is TGCAGTGCTAGAAGGGGACCAGATCAGCCCCAGCATTTT. This sequence encodes CSARRGPDQPQHF.

This clonotype was seen more than once but under ten times. The chain combines TRBV6-1 with TRBJ2-2, with 7 positions matching TRBD1. Germline loops: CDR1 MNHNS, CDR2 SASEGT. Trimming at V came to 0 bases and at J to 0 bases, leaving 7 bases not matched to a gene. This CDR3 spans 18 amino acids. The CDR3 region is CASSEALIGGANTGELFF. In nucleotides, the CDR3 is TGTGCCAGCAGTGAAGCGCTTATAGGGGGCGCGAACACCGGGGAGCTGTTTTTT.

V usage is TRBV2 and J usage is TRBJ2-2; a possible D gene is TRBD1 (7 bases). Germline V lookup: CDR1 SNHLY, CDR2 FYNNEI. Trimming took 4 bases from V and 2 from J, leaving 11 bases between them. The CDR3 extends over 15 amino acids. The CDR3 DNA follows: TGTGCCAGCAGTGGACAGGGACTCAACACCGGGGAGCTGTTTTTT. It encodes CASSGQGLNTGELFF.

CDR3 region: CASSPGQGLLYSNQPQHF. For the CDR3, the DNA is TGTGCCAGCTCACCAGGGCAGGGGCTGTTATATAGCAATCAGCCCCAGCATTTT. The chain carries TRBV18 and TRBJ1-5, with a weak D call TRBD1 (6 bases). V was clipped by 2 bases and J by 0 bases, with 17 bases between them. Germline V lookup: CDR1 KGHSH, CDR2 LQKENI. The CDR3 length is 18 residues.

This clonotype has a single count. The rearrangement joins TRBV7-9 to TRBJ1-2; D is unresolved. V was shortened by 2 bases and J by 3 bases, with 19 bases between the two germline ends. The CDR3 consists of 17 residues. Looked up from germline, CDR1 is SEHNR and CDR2 is FQNEAQ (reference sequence). In DNA form, the CDR3 reads TGTGCCAGCAGCTTAAACCCCCGGGTTTTCACTCACTATGGCTACACCTTC. Protein: CASSLNPRVFTHYGYTF.

The V and J genes are TRBV6-1 and TRBJ1-5, with 7 bases that match TRBD1. Losses at the gene ends were 6 bases for V and 7 bases for J; bases not matched to a gene: 9. Germline assignment: CDR1 MNHNS and CDR2 SASEGT. The CDR3 contains 14 residues. The CDR3, as DNA: TGTGCCAGCAGACGGAGACAGGGTTTACAGCCCCAGCATTTT. Its protein is CASRRRQGLQPQHF.

Only one count was recorded for this clonotype. V gene TRBV7-8 combines with J gene TRBJ2-1; TRBD2 matches 11 bases. Germline V gene lookup returns CDR1 SGHVS and CDR2 FQNEAQ. Germline trimming cut 5 bases from V and 4 bases from J; bases unmatched to any gene: 13. The CDR3 consists of 18 residues. Written as DNA, the CDR3 is TGTGCCAGCAGCCCCTCTATTGGACTAGCGGGCCCTTACAATGAGCAGTTCTTC. Amino acids: CASSPSIGLAGPYNEQFF.

The genes are TRBV20-1 and TRBJ1-4; D is perhaps TRBD1 (6 bases). V lost 7 bases and J lost 5, with 17 bases in between. The length of the CDR3 is 14 residues. Germline-derived CDR1 and CDR2 are DFQATT and SNEGSKA (reference sequence). The CDR3: CSGAGGQLNEKLFF. The CDR3 DNA follows: TGCAGTGGAGCCGGTGGACAGCTAAATGAAAAACTGTTTTTT.

CDR3 residues: CASKMGLAGTYEQYF. The CDR3, as DNA: TGTGCCAGCAAGATGGGACTAGCGGGAACGTACGAGCAGTACTTC. The chain carries TRBV2 and TRBJ2-7, with 13 bases matching TRBD2. The CDR3 spans 15 residues. V shed 7 bases and J 4 bases; nucleotides not matched to a gene: 7. Germline CDR1 and CDR2: SNHLY and FYNNEI.

This clonotype was detected a few times. This chain's CDR3 is CSASSYRNSPLHF. Written as DNA, the CDR3 is TGCAGTGCGAGCTCCTACAGAAATTCACCCCTCCACTTT. V usage is TRBV20-1 and J usage is TRBJ1-6; no reliable D call. V lost 6 bases and J lost 7, with 13 bases in between. This CDR3 has 13 amino acids. Germline CDR1 DFQATT, CDR2 SNEGSKA (reference sequence).

The rearrangement joins TRBV7-6 to TRBJ2-1; D remains ambiguous. Germline values: CDR1 SGHVS, CDR2 FNYEAQ. V was trimmed by 2 bases and J by 5 bases, leaving 7 bases between them. This CDR3 comprises 13 residues. The CDR3 protein is CASSLSSDNEQFF. CDR3 DNA sequence: TGTGCCAGCAGCTTATCGTCGGACAATGAGCAGTTCTTC.

This chain joins TRBV21-1 and TRBJ2-5; the table's TRBD2 call for D was not verified on the DNA. TRBV21-1 is reported as a pseudogene. The CDR3 extends over 17 amino acids. The CDR3 is CASSKAPLAGAPETQYF. The CDR3 region has the DNA TGTGCCAGCAGCAAAGCCCCACTAGCGGGAGCCCCAGAGACCCAGTACTTC.

This clonotype was seen more than once but under ten times. CDR3 DNA sequence: TGTGCCAGCAGTACGGGGCCATATCAGCCCCAGCATTTT. This sequence encodes CASSTGPYQPQHF. This sequence joins TRBV28 and TRBJ1-5, with D possibly TRBD1 on 5 matching bases. Trimming cost V 5 bases and J 5 bases, with 10 bases left between them. The CDR3 has 13 amino acids. Germline-derived CDR1 and CDR2 are MDHEN and SYDVKM.

The J gene is TRBJ2-5, the V gene TRBV20-1; D unresolved. The V gene's germline CDR1 is DFQATT and CDR2 SNEGSKA (reference sequence). This CDR3 comprises 13 residues. V was trimmed by 3 bases and J by 5 bases, leaving 13 bases between them. The CDR3 loop is CSARGIYYETQYF. Here the CDR3 DNA reads TGCAGTGCTAGGGGGATTTATTACGAGACCCAGTACTTC.

This chain connects TRBV30 to TRBJ2-7, with 7 bases matching TRBD1. The J segment lost 7 bases and the V segment lost 2 bases, leaving 11 bases of the junction unmatched. The CDR3 is 14 amino acids. Germline V gene lookup returns CDR1 GTSNPN and CDR2 SVGIG (reference sequence). The CDR3 region is CAWSQATQGREQYF. The DNA of the CDR3 is TGTGCCTGGAGTCAAGCAACACAGGGGCGTGAGCAGTACTTC. The variable domain in full, with the rest retrieved from reference TRBV30 and TRBJ2-7, is SQTIHQWPATLVQPVGSPLSLECTVEGTSNPNLYWYRQAAGRGLQLLFYSVGIGQISSEVPQNLSASRPQDRQFILSSKKLLLSDSGFYLCAWSQATQGREQYFGPGTRLTVT.

The chain carries TRBV24-1 and TRBJ1-2; D is perhaps TRBD1 (5 bases). This CDR3 spans 12 amino acids. Trimming left V 4 bases short and J 5 bases short, with 7 bases between. CDR1 KGHDR and CDR2 SFDVKD come from the germline V gene. The CDR3 spells CATSEKGYGYTF. For the CDR3, the DNA is TGTGCCACCAGTGAGAAGGGGTATGGCTACACCTTC.

V is TRBV12-3 or TRBV12-4 and J is TRBJ1-1; TRBD1 matches at 10 bases. Trimming took 0 bases from V and 5 from J; bases not matched to a gene: 3. This CDR3 spans 15 amino acids. The CDR3 here is CASSLATGGETEAFF. CDR3 nucleotides: TGTGCCAGCAGTTTAGCGACAGGGGGCGAGACTGAAGCTTTCTTT.

CDR3 sequence (DNA): TGTGCCAGCTCAAATCAGCGTGGGGAGACCCAGTACTTC. As protein: CASSNQRGETQYF. The V and J genes are TRBV18 and TRBJ2-5; D is ambiguous. Germline CDR1 and CDR2: KGHSH and LQKENI. V was cut by 5 bases and J by 5 bases, with 12 bases left in between. The CDR3 is 13 amino acids.

The chain carries TRBV10-1 and TRBJ2-3, with D unresolved. CDR3 length equals 14 residues. CDR1 and CDR2 (germline): WNHNN, SYGVQD (reference sequence). Trimming took off 7 bases at V and 2 bases at J, with 13 bases between the two ends. Here the CDR3 reads CASNPDRFTDTQYF. The CDR3 DNA sequence: TGCGCCAGCAACCCGGACCGATTCACAGATACGCAGTATTTT.